A single sample is the source of the 5 T cell receptor beta chains below, sequenced in a study of T cell responses to AZD1222 COVID-19 vaccine. TCRdb's copy holds only in-frame clones and misses some; the assay was immunoSEQ multiplex PCR. The profile covers approximately 190,000 clones, with about nine tenths appearing a single time and over 0.75% taken by the ten largest. Sequencing used peripheral blood, obtained on day 0 of AZD1222 vaccination. All receptors come from an adult in good health.

The chain recombines TRBV7-8 with TRBJ1-1; a weak D match, TRBD1 (6 bases). Between the trimmed V and J ends, which lost 7 bases and 3 bases, there was a span of 18 bases. Germline values: CDR1 SGHVS, CDR2 FQNEAQ. The CDR3 consists of 15 residues. CDR3 sequence (DNA): TGTGCCAGCACCATTATAGGGGGGGCGGACACTGAAGCTTTCTTT. This sequence encodes CASTIIGGADTEAFF.

The rearrangement links TRBV3-1 (or the pseudogene TRBV3-2) to TRBJ2-7; perhaps TRBD2 as D (5 bases). The CDR3 loop spans 14 amino acids. The V gene lost 3 bases and the J gene lost 3 bases, with 12 bases spanning the gap. Germline V gene data show CDR1 as LGHDT and CDR2 as YNNKEL (reference sequence). The CDR3 nucleotides are TGTGCCAGCAGCCATGGTTTCGGGAACTACGAGCAGTACTTC. Translated: CASSHGFGNYEQYF.

V gene TRBV5-6 combines with J gene TRBJ2-3, with D possibly TRBD1 on 5 matching bases. Germline V gene data show CDR1 as SGHDT and CDR2 as YYEEEE. V was trimmed by 6 bases and J by 1 base, leaving 6 bases between them. The CDR3 runs to 12 residues. The CDR3 DNA reads TGTGCCAGCAAGGGGCGCACAGATACGCAGTATTTT. It codes for CASKGRTDTQYF.

This clone has only a few counts. This chain connects TRBV7-9 to TRBJ2-5; D may match TRBD1 or TRBD2 (5 bases each). V was trimmed by 4 bases and J by 5 bases, leaving 11 bases between them. The CDR3 has 13 residues. The V gene's germline CDR1 is SEHNR and CDR2 FQNEAQ (reference sequence). In DNA form, the CDR3 reads TGTGCCAGCAGCTCGGGACCCGGTGAGACCCAGTACTTC. Translating gives CASSSGPGETQYF. The complete variable domain, with remaining parts taken from reference TRBV7-9 and TRBJ2-5, reads DTGVSQNPRHKITKRGQNVTFRCDPISEHNRLYWYRQTLGQGPEFLTYFQNEAQLEKSRLLSDRFSAERPKGSFSTLEIQRTEQGDSAMYLCASSSGPGETQYFGPGTRLLVL.

The CDR3 reads CSVRAEAYEQYF. In nucleotides, the CDR3 is TGCAGCGTTAGAGCGGAGGCGTACGAGCAGTACTTC. The chain couples TRBV29-1 to TRBJ2-7; D possibly corresponds to TRBD2 (5 bases). CDR3 size: 12 residues. Trimming removed 5 bases at V and 4 bases at J, with 12 bases between. Looked up from germline, CDR1 is SQVTM and CDR2 is ANQGSEA.